A selection of T cell receptor beta chains follows, all from one sample in a study of T cell clones after liver transplantation. Some clones are missing from TCRdb's copy, which holds only in-frame ones; the method was immunoSEQ multiplex PCR. The data contain around 100,000 clones, approximately 78% of them singletons. This sample comprised CD4+ T cells from blood, obtained before liver transplant. The receptors were gathered from a human donor who received a liver transplant. Each CDR3 is given with its conserved first and last residue. The D gene is left open where the match is weak. A clone size is listed for some rows: how often the clone was seen (once, few, many), or a class if it is expanded.

d_gene: NA
abundance: NA
len: 15
v_gene: TRBV7-9
j_gene: TRBJ2-3
CDR3nt: TGTGCCAGCAGCCCCTCGAGGAGGAACACAGATACGCAGTATTTT
CDR3aa: CASSPSRRNTDTQYF

d_gene: TRBD1
abundance: NA
len: 15
v_gene: TRBV18
j_gene: TRBJ2-7
CDR3nt: TGTGCCAGCTCACCGCCGGGACAGGGGGCCCACGAGCAGTACTTC
CDR3aa: CASSPPGQGAHEQYF

d_gene: TRBD1
abundance: NA
len: 15
v_gene: TRBV28
j_gene: TRBJ1-4
CDR3nt: TGTGCCAGCAGTTATCAGGGGGGGGCGGATGAAAAACTGTTTTTT
CDR3aa: CASSYQGGADEKLFF

d_gene: TRBD1
abundance: once
len: 14
v_gene: TRBV7-3
j_gene: TRBJ1-6
CDR3nt: TGTGCCAGCAGCCCGTCAGGGGGCGAATCACCCCTCCACTTT
CDR3aa: CASSPSGGESPLHF

d_gene: NA
abundance: NA
len: 13
v_gene: TRBV6-5
j_gene: TRBJ2-7
CDR3nt: TGTGCCAGCTCGTTCAAGGTCCCCTACGAGCAGTACTTC
CDR3aa: CASSFKVPYEQYF

d_gene: NA
abundance: once
len: 14
v_gene: TRBV5-1
j_gene: TRBJ2-2
CDR3nt: TGCGCCAGCAGCTCGTTTGGTGGCACCGGGGAGCTGTTTTTT
CDR3aa: CASSSFGGTGELFF

d_gene: NA
abundance: NA
len: 14
v_gene: TRBV5-4
j_gene: TRBJ1-2
CDR3nt: TGTGCCAGCAGCCCCTCTCGAACTAACTATGGCTACACCTTC
CDR3aa: CASSPSRTNYGYTF

d_gene: NA
abundance: NA
len: 14
v_gene: TRBV7-9
j_gene: TRBJ2-3
CDR3nt: TGTGCCAGCAGCTTTAGATTAGGAATGGATACGCAGTATTTT
CDR3aa: CASSFRLGMDTQYF

d_gene: NA
abundance: few
len: 13
v_gene: TRBV29-1
j_gene: TRBJ2-7
CDR3nt: TGCAGCGTTGTTTCGCAGGGGGGTAACCAGCAGTACTTC
CDR3aa: CSVVSQGGNQQYF

d_gene: TRBD1
abundance: few
len: 14
v_gene: TRBV5-1
j_gene: TRBJ1-1
CDR3nt: TGCGCCAGCAGCGCGGGGACAGTGAACACTGAAGCTTTCTTT
CDR3aa: CASSAGTVNTEAFF

d_gene: NA
abundance: NA
len: 16
v_gene: TRBV7-6
j_gene: TRBJ2-5
CDR3nt: TGTGCCAGCAGCCCCCTGGGCGGGGGCGGCCAAGAGACCCAGTACTTC
CDR3aa: CASSPLGGGGQETQYF

d_gene: TRBD1
abundance: NA
len: 14
v_gene: TRBV29-1
j_gene: TRBJ1-1
CDR3nt: TGCAGCGTGGGGACAGGGAGGGAGAGCACTGAAGCTTTCTTT
CDR3aa: CSVGTGRESTEAFF

d_gene: TRBD1
abundance: once
len: 14
v_gene: TRBV6-5
j_gene: TRBJ2-7
CDR3nt: TGTGCCAGCAGCCCCCCGGGACAGGGGGCCGAGCAGTACTTC
CDR3aa: CASSPPGQGAEQYF

d_gene: NA
abundance: NA
len: 15
v_gene: TRBV6-1
j_gene: TRBJ1-5
CDR3nt: TGTGCCAGCAGTGAACTCCGGGGGCAAAATCAGCCCCAGCATTTT
CDR3aa: CASSELRGQNQPQHF

d_gene: NA
abundance: NA
len: 12
v_gene: TRBV5-4
j_gene: TRBJ2-7
CDR3nt: TGTGCCAGCAGCGAAGTCAGCGGCGAGCAGTACTTC
CDR3aa: CASSEVSGEQYF

d_gene: TRBD1
abundance: NA
len: 14
v_gene: TRBV11-1
j_gene: TRBJ2-4
CDR3nt: TGTGCCAGCAGCTTGGGACAGGGGCTCGACATTCAGTACTTC
CDR3aa: CASSLGQGLDIQYF

d_gene: NA
abundance: NA
len: 14
v_gene: TRBV6-5
j_gene: TRBJ2-5
CDR3nt: TGTGCCAGCAGTTACGCCCAGGCCGCGGAGACCCAGTACTTC
CDR3aa: CASSYAQAAETQYF

d_gene: TRBD1
abundance: NA
len: 15
v_gene: TRBV7-9
j_gene: TRBJ2-1
CDR3nt: TGTGCCAGCAGCTTGGGACAGGGGGCGCAGAGTGAGCAGTTCTTC
CDR3aa: CASSLGQGAQSEQFF

d_gene: NA
abundance: NA
len: 16
v_gene: TRBV19
j_gene: TRBJ1-4
CDR3nt: TGTGCCAGTAGTATTCGGGTCGGGTCAACTAATGAAAAACTGTTTTTT
CDR3aa: CASSIRVGSTNEKLFF

d_gene: NA
abundance: NA
len: 16
v_gene: TRBV4-1
j_gene: TRBJ1-4
CDR3nt: TGCGCCAGCAGCCTTGGCAGATTTGCAACTAATGAAAAACTGTTTTTT
CDR3aa: CASSLGRFATNEKLFF

d_gene: NA
abundance: NA
len: 15
v_gene: TRBV2
j_gene: TRBJ2-5
CDR3nt: TGTGCCAGCAGTGATCAGGGCCGCTACCAAGAGACCCAGTACTTC
CDR3aa: CASSDQGRYQETQYF

d_gene: NA
abundance: NA
len: 13
v_gene: TRBV12-5
j_gene: TRBJ1-5
CDR3nt: TGTGCTAGTGACATGGGGGGTAATCAGCCCCAGCATTTT
CDR3aa: CASDMGGNQPQHF

d_gene: TRBD1
abundance: NA
len: 14
v_gene: TRBV5-6
j_gene: TRBJ1-1
CDR3nt: TGTGCCAGCAGCTCTCAGGGGGTGAACACTGAAGCTTTCTTT
CDR3aa: CASSSQGVNTEAFF

d_gene: NA
abundance: NA
len: 13
v_gene: TRBV18
j_gene: TRBJ2-1
CDR3nt: TGTGCCAGCTCACCGGTATGGGACAATGAGCAGTTCTTC
CDR3aa: CASSPVWDNEQFF

d_gene: NA
abundance: NA
len: 15
v_gene: TRBV7-2
j_gene: TRBJ1-5
CDR3nt: TGTGCCAGCAGCTCCGACACAGGGTACAATCAGCCCCAGCATTTT
CDR3aa: CASSSDTGYNQPQHF